These 10 T cell receptor beta chains were all obtained from the same sample, sequenced in a study of CD8+ T cells in alopecia areata. Sequencing relied on a cDNA template that was reverse transcribed from extracted RNA. Clones were read by immunoSEQ multiplex PCR, and TCRdb kept only the in-frame ones, dropping some. The table records some 150,000 clones, 40% to 65% of them present only once. The specimen comprised CD8+ T cells sorted from blood, sampled at week 0. Receptors originate from a human donor with alopecia areata.

A few counts support this clone. V usage is TRBV4-3 and J usage is TRBJ2-3; either TRBD1 or TRBD2 may supply D (5 bases each). The V end lost 0 bases, the J end lost 0 bases, and 7 bases lay between the germline ends. The CDR3 covers 15 residues. Germline loops: CDR1 LGHNA, CDR2 YSLEER. The CDR3 here is CASSQDEGSTDTQYF. The CDR3 nucleotides read TGCGCCAGCAGCCAAGACGAGGGGAGCACAGATACGCAGTATTTT.

The rearrangement uses TRBV7-2 and TRBJ1-2; no definite D call. The CDR3 sequence is 14 residues long. V dropped 3 bases and J dropped 10 bases, with 18 bases sitting between them. Germline V gene sequence: CDR1 SGHTA, CDR2 FQGNSA. The CDR3 coding sequence is TGTGCCAGCAGCTTGGGAGGACTCCTAGTGGACTACACCTTC. This encodes CASSLGGLLVDYTF.

The chain has TRBV2 and TRBJ2-7; D might be TRBD2 (5 bases). CDR1 is SNHLY and CDR2 is FYNNEI in the germline V gene. The V and J ends lost 3 bases and 3 bases respectively, with 12 bases between them. The CDR3 contains 14 residues. The CDR3 protein is CASSEWVGIYEQYF. The CDR3, as DNA: TGTGCCAGCAGTGAGTGGGTCGGGATCTACGAGCAGTACTTC.

The CDR3 coding sequence is TGTGCCAGCAGTCCTCTGGAAACCTCAACCTACGAGCAGTACTTC. It translates to CASSPLETSTYEQYF. V usage is TRBV11-2 and J usage is TRBJ2-7; the D is unclear. Germline V gene data show CDR1 as SGHAT and CDR2 as FQNNGV. This CDR3 region has 15 residues. V shed 6 bases and J shed 2 bases, with 17 bases lying between them.

This sequence joins TRBV11-2 and TRBJ2-5; D is unclear. The CDR3 spans 15 residues. Germline loops: CDR1 SGHAT, CDR2 FQNNGV. The V and J ends lost 1 base and 0 bases respectively, with 9 bases between them. The CDR3: CASSLVASNQETQYF. The CDR3 DNA reads as TGTGCCAGCAGCTTAGTAGCCAGTAACCAAGAGACCCAGTACTTC.

This clone has a handful of counts. This specimen includes other DNA sequences encoding the same CDR3. The genes are TRBV6-5 and TRBJ2-1; no clear D gene. The CDR3 totals 11 residues. V was trimmed by 0 bases and J by 10 bases, leaving 4 bases between them. CDR1 and CDR2 from the germline V gene are MNHEY and SVGAGI. The CDR3 sequence: CASSYSDEQFF. The CDR3 DNA is TGTGCCAGCAGTTACTCGGACGAGCAGTTCTTC.

This chain links TRBV5-1 with TRBJ2-3, with 12 bases lining up with TRBD2. The V gene end was trimmed by 0 bases and the J gene end by 2 bases; junction bases not matched to a gene: 4. The CDR3 loop spans 17 amino acids. CDR1 and CDR2 from the germline V gene are SGHRS and YFSETQ. CDR3 sequence (DNA): TGCGCCAGCAGCTTGGGCACTAGCGGGGGGTACACAGATACGCAGTATTTT. Its protein product is CASSLGTSGGYTDTQYF.

The chain couples TRBV5-1 to TRBJ2-7; D gene unclear. Germline V gene data show CDR1 as SGHRS and CDR2 as YFSETQ. CDR3 length equals 13 residues. The germline V and J ends were trimmed by 4 bases and 7 bases, with 15 bases remaining between them. The CDR3 protein is CASSAGGAWEQYF. The CDR3 nucleotides read TGCGCCAGCAGCGCCGGTGGAGCATGGGAGCAGTACTTC.

The chain couples TRBV29-1 to TRBJ2-3, with TRBD1 matching over 9 bases. Germline CDR1 SQVTM, CDR2 ANQGSEA. The CDR3 consists of 17 residues. V trimming: 3 bases; J trimming: 4 bases; junction bases outside the gene matches: 14. CDR3 loop: CSVDGGVDWTGADTQYF. The CDR3 region has the DNA TGCAGCGTTGATGGGGGCGTAGATTGGACAGGGGCAGATACGCAGTATTTT.

There are a few counts of this clone. V gene TRBV30 combines with J gene TRBJ2-1; 10 positions match TRBD2. The ends lost 0 bases at V and 1 base at J; junction bases unmatched: 9. CDR1 GTSNPN and CDR2 SVGIG come from the germline V gene (reference sequence). The CDR3 length is 18 residues. The CDR3 is CAWSVLSGGAWSYNEQFF. In DNA, the CDR3 is TGTGCCTGGAGTGTACTGAGCGGGGGGGCCTGGTCCTACAATGAGCAGTTCTTC.